The clone carrying this TCR beta chain was detected only a few times. As yet, its antigen is unknown. The data derive from a study of STAT3 mutations in large granular lymphocyte leukemia. Background on the study: Over half of T-LGLL patients had one or more immunosuppressive regimens.

V lost 2 bases to trimming and J lost 2 bases, with 10 bases between them. The CDR3 consists of 14 residues. The germline gives CDR1 KGHSH, CDR2 LQKENI. Whole-study results and caveats: Clonal expansion was inferred from samples taken at other timepoints. Every T-cell large granular lymphocyte leukemia patient had at least one immunodominant TCR beta clonotype. Treatment regimens differed across patients between samplings.

The protocol was immunoSEQ multiplex PCR, while the TCRdb copy is restricted to in-frame clones and leaves out a portion. The table has 5,000 to 8,000 clones, approximately 57% seen once; the top ten hold 76%. This sequence originates from a boy aged 5 to 17 with T-cell large granular lymphocyte leukemia. Some clones in this sample may be carry-over from other donors' samples. The chain is built from TRBV18 and TRBJ2-7; D gene ambiguous. Sequenced material: peripheral blood mononuclear cells. As DNA, the CDR3 is TGTGCCAGCTCACCAGATCAGGATGCCTACGAGCAGTACTTC. Translating gives CASSPDQDAYEQYF.